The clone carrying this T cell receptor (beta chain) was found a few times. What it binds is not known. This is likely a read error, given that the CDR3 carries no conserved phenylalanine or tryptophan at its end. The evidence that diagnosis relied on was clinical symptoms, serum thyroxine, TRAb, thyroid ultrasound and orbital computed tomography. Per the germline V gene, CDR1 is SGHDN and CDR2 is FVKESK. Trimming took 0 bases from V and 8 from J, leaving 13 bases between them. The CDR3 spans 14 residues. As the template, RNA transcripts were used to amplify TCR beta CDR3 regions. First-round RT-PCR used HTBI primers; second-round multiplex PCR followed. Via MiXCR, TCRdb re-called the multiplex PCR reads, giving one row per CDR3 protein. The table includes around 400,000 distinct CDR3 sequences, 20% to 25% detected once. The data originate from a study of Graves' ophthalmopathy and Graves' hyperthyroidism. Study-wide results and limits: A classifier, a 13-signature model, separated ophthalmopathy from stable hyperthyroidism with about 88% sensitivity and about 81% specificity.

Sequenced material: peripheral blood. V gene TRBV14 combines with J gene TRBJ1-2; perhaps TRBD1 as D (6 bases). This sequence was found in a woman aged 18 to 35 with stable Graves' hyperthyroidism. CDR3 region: CASSQDLGAEGYTI. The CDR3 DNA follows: TGTGCCAGCAGCCAAGACTTGGGGGCCGAGGGCTACACCATC.